These T cell receptor beta chains were read from a single sample in a study of shared clonotypes between healthy human individuals. The protocol was immunoSEQ multiplex PCR, while the TCRdb copy is restricted to in-frame clones and leaves out a portion. The data hold roughly 1.5 million clones, with 98% observed a single time. The material sequenced was naive CD4+ T cells sorted from blood. The receptors shown here come from a man younger than 40 in good health. The CDR3 runs from the conserved cysteine through the conserved F or W. The D gene is left open where the match is weak. Clone size is stated in some rows and not others, as once, few, many or a class when expanded.

j_call: TRBJ2-5; v_call: TRBV29-1; clone_size: NA; d_call: TRBD2; cdr3_aa: CSPREGETQYF; cdr3_nt: TGCAGCCCGCGGGAGGGGGAGACCCAGTACTTC
j_call: TRBJ2-6; v_call: TRBV11-2; clone_size: NA; d_call: NA; cdr3_aa: CASSLEGVGANVLTF; cdr3_nt: TGTGCCAGCAGCTTAGAAGGGGTAGGGGCCAACGTCCTGACTTTC
j_call: TRBJ2-1; v_call: TRBV11-2; clone_size: NA; d_call: NA; cdr3_aa: CASSLDRSSYNEQFF; cdr3_nt: TGTGCCAGCAGCTTAGACCGGAGCTCCTACAATGAGCAGTTCTTC
j_call: TRBJ2-2; v_call: TRBV7-9; clone_size: once; d_call: NA; cdr3_aa: CASSTRVDTGELFF; cdr3_nt: TGTGCCAGCAGCACCCGGGTCGACACCGGGGAGCTGTTTTTT
j_call: TRBJ2-3; v_call: TRBV4-2; clone_size: NA; d_call: NA; cdr3_aa: CASSQRGTDTQYF; cdr3_nt: TGTGCCAGCAGCCAGCGTGGCACAGATACGCAGTATTTT
j_call: TRBJ2-1; v_call: TRBV7-2; clone_size: NA; d_call: TRBD2; cdr3_aa: CASSLRATSGRDNEQFF; cdr3_nt: TGTGCCAGCAGCCTCAGAGCGACTAGCGGGAGGGACAATGAGCAGTTCTTC
j_call: TRBJ2-1; v_call: TRBV7-6; clone_size: NA; d_call: NA; cdr3_aa: CASSLIGKNNEQFF; cdr3_nt: TGTGCCAGCAGCCTAATAGGGAAAAACAATGAGCAGTTCTTC
j_call: TRBJ2-6; v_call: TRBV6-1; clone_size: NA; d_call: TRBD1; cdr3_aa: CASSETRQGARGANVLTF; cdr3_nt: TGTGCCAGCAGTGAAACCCGACAGGGGGCGAGGGGGGCCAACGTCCTGACTTTC
j_call: TRBJ2-7; v_call: TRBV27; clone_size: NA; d_call: TRBD2; cdr3_aa: CASRRSSGRGEQYF; cdr3_nt: TGTGCCAGCAGAAGAAGTAGCGGGAGAGGGGAGCAGTACTTC
j_call: TRBJ1-1; v_call: TRBV5-1; clone_size: NA; d_call: NA; cdr3_aa: CASSVQPGNTEAFF; cdr3_nt: TGCGCCAGCAGCGTGCAACCAGGGAACACTGAAGCTTTCTTT
j_call: TRBJ2-1; v_call: TRBV6-6; clone_size: NA; d_call: NA; cdr3_aa: CASSQGGSYNEQFF; cdr3_nt: TGTGCCAGCAGCCAAGGGGGATCCTACAATGAGCAGTTCTTC
j_call: TRBJ1-3; v_call: TRBV5-8; clone_size: NA; d_call: NA; cdr3_aa: CASSFVAGNTIYF; cdr3_nt: TGTGCCAGCAGCTTCGTAGCCGGAAACACCATATATTTT
j_call: TRBJ2-3; v_call: TRBV7-2; clone_size: NA; d_call: NA; cdr3_aa: CASSLGGTFTDTQYF; cdr3_nt: TGTGCCAGCAGCTTAGGTGGAACATTCACAGATACGCAGTATTTT
j_call: TRBJ1-2; v_call: TRBV6-5; clone_size: NA; d_call: TRBD1; cdr3_aa: CASSYSGQYYGYTF; cdr3_nt: TGTGCCAGCAGTTACTCGGGACAGTACTATGGCTACACCTTC
j_call: TRBJ2-1; v_call: TRBV2; clone_size: once; d_call: NA; cdr3_aa: CASIRGGDWDNEQFF; cdr3_nt: TGTGCCAGCATAAGAGGAGGAGACTGGGACAATGAGCAGTTCTTC
j_call: TRBJ1-1; v_call: TRBV28; clone_size: NA; d_call: NA; cdr3_aa: CASSPGLQNTEAFF; cdr3_nt: TGTGCCAGCAGTCCGGGACTGCAGAACACTGAAGCTTTCTTT
j_call: TRBJ1-2; v_call: TRBV28; clone_size: NA; d_call: NA; cdr3_aa: CASSFGGNYGYTF; cdr3_nt: TGTGCCAGCAGTTTCGGGGGTAACTATGGCTACACCTTC
j_call: TRBJ1-3; v_call: TRBV18; clone_size: NA; d_call: TRBD1; cdr3_aa: CASSPRRDSSGNTIYF; cdr3_nt: TGTGCCAGCTCACCAAGAAGGGACAGCTCTGGAAACACCATATATTTT
j_call: TRBJ1-1; v_call: TRBV19; clone_size: NA; d_call: NA; cdr3_aa: CASREIANTEAFF; cdr3_nt: TGTGCCAGTAGAGAGATAGCGAACACTGAAGCTTTCTTT
j_call: TRBJ2-7; v_call: TRBV6-5; clone_size: once; d_call: TRBD2; cdr3_aa: CASRPSLAGSYEQYF; cdr3_nt: TGTGCCAGCAGACCGAGTTTAGCGGGCTCCTACGAGCAGTACTTC
j_call: TRBJ2-1; v_call: TRBV7-3; clone_size: NA; d_call: TRBD2; cdr3_aa: CASSLIRGVAGPNNEQFF; cdr3_nt: TGTGCCAGCAGCTTAATCCGGGGCGTAGCGGGACCCAACAATGAGCAGTTCTTC
j_call: TRBJ2-6; v_call: TRBV7-9; clone_size: NA; d_call: NA; cdr3_aa: CASSFWVSGANVLTF; cdr3_nt: TGTGCCAGCAGCTTTTGGGTTTCCGGGGCCAACGTCCTGACTTTC
j_call: TRBJ2-3; v_call: TRBV10-3; clone_size: NA; d_call: NA; cdr3_aa: CATRDSTDTQYF; cdr3_nt: TGTGCCACCCGGGACAGCACAGATACGCAGTATTTT
j_call: TRBJ2-7; v_call: TRBV9; clone_size: NA; d_call: TRBD2; cdr3_aa: CASSVDVGGSGSPHEQYF; cdr3_nt: TGTGCCAGCAGCGTAGACGTAGGAGGAAGCGGGAGTCCGCACGAGCAGTACTTC
j_call: TRBJ2-5; v_call: TRBV13; clone_size: NA; d_call: TRBD2; cdr3_aa: CASSLGVLAGGRKGETQYF; cdr3_nt: TGTGCCAGCAGCTTAGGGGTGTTGGCGGGAGGCCGGAAGGGGGAGACCCAGTACTTC
j_call: TRBJ2-1; v_call: TRBV5-1; clone_size: NA; d_call: NA; cdr3_aa: CASIKSDREGDEQFF; cdr3_nt: TGCGCCAGCATCAAATCGGACAGGGAGGGCGATGAGCAGTTCTTC
j_call: TRBJ2-6; v_call: TRBV19; clone_size: NA; d_call: TRBD1; cdr3_aa: CASSAGGTNVLTF; cdr3_nt: TGTGCCAGTAGTGCAGGGGGCACCAACGTCCTGACTTTC
j_call: TRBJ2-3; v_call: TRBV5-4; clone_size: NA; d_call: NA; cdr3_aa: CASSLSASDTDTQYF; cdr3_nt: TGTGCCAGCAGCTTGTCTGCTAGCGACACAGATACGCAGTATTTT
j_call: TRBJ1-4; v_call: TRBV30; clone_size: once; d_call: NA; cdr3_aa: CAWSVPGPNEKLFF; cdr3_nt: TGTGCCTGGAGTGTACCTGGACCCAATGAAAAACTGTTTTTT
j_call: TRBJ2-3; v_call: TRBV23-1; clone_size: NA; d_call: NA; cdr3_aa: CASRVAPPGDTQYF; cdr3_nt: TGCGCCAGCAGAGTAGCTCCACCAGGAGATACGCAGTATTTT
j_call: TRBJ1-1; v_call: TRBV7-9; clone_size: NA; d_call: NA; cdr3_aa: CASSLAAGVSEAFF; cdr3_nt: TGTGCCAGCAGCTTAGCGGCAGGGGTTTCTGAAGCTTTCTTT
j_call: TRBJ2-6; v_call: TRBV7-9; clone_size: NA; d_call: TRBD1; cdr3_aa: CASSHMTGGDPEANVLTF; cdr3_nt: TGTGCCAGCAGCCATATGACAGGGGGCGATCCTGAGGCCAACGTCCTGACTTTC
j_call: TRBJ2-7; v_call: TRBV6-1; clone_size: NA; d_call: NA; cdr3_aa: CASTPGQGSYEQYF; cdr3_nt: TGTGCCAGTACCCCCGGGCAGGGGTCCTACGAGCAGTACTTC
j_call: TRBJ2-1; v_call: TRBV15; clone_size: NA; d_call: NA; cdr3_aa: CATSPGGGSSYNEQFF; cdr3_nt: TGTGCCACCAGCCCCGGAGGGGGGAGCTCCTACAATGAGCAGTTCTTC
j_call: TRBJ2-7; v_call: TRBV27; clone_size: NA; d_call: TRBD1; cdr3_aa: CASSPLRDRPPYEQYF; cdr3_nt: TGTGCCAGCAGTCCGCTCCGGGACAGGCCACCCTACGAGCAGTACTTC
j_call: TRBJ1-2; v_call: TRBV29-1; clone_size: NA; d_call: NA; cdr3_aa: CSDLDGYTF; cdr3_nt: TGCAGCGATCTTGATGGCTACACCTTC
j_call: TRBJ1-3; v_call: TRBV9; clone_size: NA; d_call: NA; cdr3_aa: CASSVEAAGNTIYF; cdr3_nt: TGTGCCAGCAGCGTAGAGGCCGCTGGAAACACCATATATTTT
j_call: TRBJ1-2; v_call: TRBV28; clone_size: NA; d_call: NA; cdr3_aa: CASSSSSSPRRYGYTF; cdr3_nt: TGTGCCAGCAGTTCAAGCTCCAGCCCTAGACGGTATGGCTACACCTTC
j_call: TRBJ2-3; v_call: TRBV2; clone_size: NA; d_call: NA; cdr3_aa: CASSENSYTDTQYF; cdr3_nt: TGTGCCAGCAGTGAGAACAGCTACACAGATACGCAGTATTTT
j_call: TRBJ2-2; v_call: TRBV11-3; clone_size: NA; d_call: NA; cdr3_aa: CASNLVGELFF; cdr3_nt: TGTGCCAGCAACCTAGTCGGGGAGCTGTTTTTT
j_call: TRBJ2-2; v_call: TRBV5-1; clone_size: NA; d_call: TRBD2; cdr3_aa: CASSWGLAGNTGELFF; cdr3_nt: TGCGCCAGCAGCTGGGGCCTAGCGGGAAACACCGGGGAGCTGTTTTTT
j_call: TRBJ2-3; v_call: TRBV10-1; clone_size: once; d_call: TRBD2; cdr3_aa: CASSEGLAGSTDTQYF; cdr3_nt: TGCGCCAGCAGTGAGGGGCTAGCGGGGAGCACAGATACGCAGTATTTT
j_call: TRBJ2-7; v_call: TRBV7-2; clone_size: NA; d_call: TRBD2; cdr3_aa: CASSSSTSGNYEQYF; cdr3_nt: TGTGCCAGCAGCTCGTCGACTAGCGGGAACTACGAGCAGTACTTC
j_call: TRBJ2-3; v_call: TRBV4-3; clone_size: NA; d_call: TRBD2; cdr3_aa: CASSQDRLAGVGTDTQYF; cdr3_nt: TGCGCCAGCAGCCAAGATCGACTAGCGGGAGTCGGCACAGATACGCAGTATTTT
j_call: TRBJ2-7; v_call: TRBV18; clone_size: NA; d_call: NA; cdr3_aa: CASSPLDNYEQYF; cdr3_nt: TGTGCCAGCTCACCACTGGATAACTACGAGCAGTACTTC
j_call: TRBJ1-2; v_call: TRBV10-3; clone_size: NA; d_call: TRBD1; cdr3_aa: CAISRFSGDSTAKGYTF; cdr3_nt: TGTGCCATCAGTAGATTTTCGGGGGACAGTACCGCTAAGGGCTACACCTTC
j_call: TRBJ2-5; v_call: TRBV18; clone_size: NA; d_call: NA; cdr3_aa: CASSPSPLQETQYF; cdr3_nt: TGTGCCAGCTCACCCAGCCCCTTACAAGAGACCCAGTACTTC
j_call: TRBJ2-2; v_call: TRBV18; clone_size: NA; d_call: NA; cdr3_aa: CASSPLESPTGELFF; cdr3_nt: TGTGCCAGCTCACCACTTGAATCCCCAACCGGGGAGCTGTTTTTT
j_call: TRBJ2-3; v_call: TRBV19; clone_size: NA; d_call: NA; cdr3_aa: CASSNRDHEDTQYF; cdr3_nt: TGTGCCAGTAGTAACAGGGACCATGAAGATACGCAGTATTTT
j_call: TRBJ1-1; v_call: TRBV18; clone_size: NA; d_call: TRBD1; cdr3_aa: CASSLQGANTEAFF; cdr3_nt: TGTGCCAGCTCACTACAGGGGGCGAACACTGAAGCTTTCTTT
j_call: TRBJ2-1; v_call: TRBV7-3; clone_size: NA; d_call: TRBD2; cdr3_aa: CASSVGTSGTNEQFF; cdr3_nt: TGTGCCAGCAGCGTAGGGACTAGCGGGACCAATGAGCAGTTCTTC